This TCR beta chain was identified during a study of T cells after yellow fever vaccination. The CDR3 extends over 15 amino acids. V dropped 4 bases and J dropped 5; count of bases not matched to a gene: 11. Germline loops: CDR1 SGDLS, CDR2 YYNGEE. TCRdb fed the 5' RACE reads into MiXCR, producing one record per CDR3 protein. Here the sample spans a few hundred thousand distinct CDR3 sequences, 6.2% being singletons. This clonotype was picked up a small number of times. Sample: PBMCs, taken 5 days after the yellow fever booster vaccination. The chain employs TRBV9 and TRBJ2-5; 7 bases match TRBD2. This TCR came from a man aged 25 to 40 who received the YFV17D yellow fever vaccine. The CDR3 region is CASSRQKRDAETQYF. CDR3 nucleotide sequence: TGTGCCAGCAGCCGACAGAAGCGGGATGCCGAGACCCAGTACTTC.